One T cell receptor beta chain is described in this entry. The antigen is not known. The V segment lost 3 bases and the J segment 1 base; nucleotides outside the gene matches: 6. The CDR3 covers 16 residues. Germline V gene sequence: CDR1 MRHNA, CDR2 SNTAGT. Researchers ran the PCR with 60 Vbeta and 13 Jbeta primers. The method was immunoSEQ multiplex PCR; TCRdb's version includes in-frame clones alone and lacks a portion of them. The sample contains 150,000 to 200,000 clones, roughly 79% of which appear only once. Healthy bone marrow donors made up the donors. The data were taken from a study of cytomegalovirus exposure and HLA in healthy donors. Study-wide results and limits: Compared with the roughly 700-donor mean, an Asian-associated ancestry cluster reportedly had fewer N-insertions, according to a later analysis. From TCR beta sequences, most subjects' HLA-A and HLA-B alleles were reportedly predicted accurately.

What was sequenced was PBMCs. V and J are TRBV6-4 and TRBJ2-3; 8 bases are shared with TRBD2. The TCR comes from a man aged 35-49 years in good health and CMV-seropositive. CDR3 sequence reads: CASSEAATSGTDTQYF. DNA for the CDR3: TGTGCCAGCAGTGAGGCGGCGACTAGCGGCACAGATACGCAGTATTTT.